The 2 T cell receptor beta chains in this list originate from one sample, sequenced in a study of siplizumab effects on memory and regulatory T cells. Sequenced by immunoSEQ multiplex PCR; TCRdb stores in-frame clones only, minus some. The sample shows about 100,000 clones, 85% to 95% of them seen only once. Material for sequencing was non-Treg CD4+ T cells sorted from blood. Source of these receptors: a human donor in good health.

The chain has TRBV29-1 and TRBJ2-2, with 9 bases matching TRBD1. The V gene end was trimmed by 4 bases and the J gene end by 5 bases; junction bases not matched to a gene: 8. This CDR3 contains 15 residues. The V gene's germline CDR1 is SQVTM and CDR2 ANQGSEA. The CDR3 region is CSVVTGTGKTGELFF. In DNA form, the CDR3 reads TGCAGCGTTGTGACAGGGACAGGGAAAACCGGGGAGCTGTTTTTT.

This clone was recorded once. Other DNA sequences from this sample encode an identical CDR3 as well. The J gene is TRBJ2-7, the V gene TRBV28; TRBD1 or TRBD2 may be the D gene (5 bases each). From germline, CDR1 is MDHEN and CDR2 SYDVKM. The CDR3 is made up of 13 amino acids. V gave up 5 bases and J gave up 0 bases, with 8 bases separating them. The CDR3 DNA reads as TGTGCCAGCAGTCCGGGACGCTCCTACGAGCAGTACTTC. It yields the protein CASSPGRSYEQYF. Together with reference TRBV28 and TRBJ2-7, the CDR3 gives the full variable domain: DVKVTQSSRYLVKRTGEKVFLECVQDMDHENMFWYRQDPGLGLRLIYFSYDVKMKEKGDIPEGYSVSREKKERFSLILESASTNQTSMYLCASSPGRSYEQYFGPGTRLTVT.